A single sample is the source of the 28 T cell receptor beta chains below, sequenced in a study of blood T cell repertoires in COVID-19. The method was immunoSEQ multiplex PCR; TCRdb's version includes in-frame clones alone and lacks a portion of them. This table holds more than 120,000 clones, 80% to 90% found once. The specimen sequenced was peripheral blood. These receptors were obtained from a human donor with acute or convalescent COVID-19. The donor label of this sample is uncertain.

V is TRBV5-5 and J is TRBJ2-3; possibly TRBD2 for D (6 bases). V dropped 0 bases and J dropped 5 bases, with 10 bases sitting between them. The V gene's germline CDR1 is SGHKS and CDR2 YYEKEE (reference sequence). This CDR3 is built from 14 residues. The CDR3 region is CASSLGGAGDTQYF. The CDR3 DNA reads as TGTGCCAGCAGCTTGGGCGGGGCTGGAGATACGCAGTATTTT. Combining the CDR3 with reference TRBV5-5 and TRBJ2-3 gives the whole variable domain DAGVTQSPTHLIKTRGQQVTLRCSPISGHKSVSWYQQVLGQGPQFIFQYYEKEERGRGNFPDRFSARQFPNYSSELNVNALLLGDSALYLCASSLGGAGDTQYFGPGTRLTVL.

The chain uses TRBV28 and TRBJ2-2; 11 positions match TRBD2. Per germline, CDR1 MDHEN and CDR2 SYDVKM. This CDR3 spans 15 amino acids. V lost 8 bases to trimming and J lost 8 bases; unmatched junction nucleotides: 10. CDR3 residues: CASGETSGGFGELFF. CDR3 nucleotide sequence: TGTGCCAGCGGTGAAACTAGCGGGGGATTTGGGGAGCTGTTTTTT.

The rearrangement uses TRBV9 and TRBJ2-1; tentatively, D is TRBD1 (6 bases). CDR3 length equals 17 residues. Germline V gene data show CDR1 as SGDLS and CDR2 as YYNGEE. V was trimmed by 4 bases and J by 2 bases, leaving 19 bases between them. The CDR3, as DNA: TGTGCCAGCAGCCCCCAACAGGGAAGATGGACCTACAATGAGCAGTTCTTC. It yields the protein CASSPQQGRWTYNEQFF. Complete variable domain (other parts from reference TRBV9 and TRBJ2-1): DSGVTQTPKHLITATGQRVTLRCSPRSGDLSVYWYQQSLDQGLQFLIQYYNGEERAKGNILERFSAQQFPDLHSELNLSSLELGDSALYFCASSPQQGRWTYNEQFFGPGTRLTVL.

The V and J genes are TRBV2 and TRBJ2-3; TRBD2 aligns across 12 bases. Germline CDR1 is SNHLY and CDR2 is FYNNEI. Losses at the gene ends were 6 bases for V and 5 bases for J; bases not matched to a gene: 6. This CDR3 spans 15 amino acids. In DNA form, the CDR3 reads TGTGCCAGCAGCCCTAGCGGGGGGGCCGGAGATACGCAGTATTTT. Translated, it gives CASSPSGGAGDTQYF.

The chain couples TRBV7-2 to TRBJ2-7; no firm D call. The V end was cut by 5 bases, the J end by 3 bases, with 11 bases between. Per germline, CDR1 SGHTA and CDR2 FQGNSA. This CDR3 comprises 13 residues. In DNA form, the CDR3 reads TGTGCCAGCAGCCGAGACTCGAACTACGAGCAGTACTTC. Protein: CASSRDSNYEQYF.

The CDR3 loop reads CASSRELQGASSEKLFF. The CDR3 nucleotides are TGCGCCAGCAGCCGCGAATTACAGGGGGCGAGTAGTGAAAAACTGTTTTTT. This chain connects TRBV4-1 to TRBJ1-4; 9 bases are a match to TRBD1. The junction had 13 bases not matched to a gene; V was cut back by 4 bases and J by 7 bases. This CDR3 is 17 amino acids long. The V gene's germline CDR1 is MGHRA and CDR2 YSYEKL.

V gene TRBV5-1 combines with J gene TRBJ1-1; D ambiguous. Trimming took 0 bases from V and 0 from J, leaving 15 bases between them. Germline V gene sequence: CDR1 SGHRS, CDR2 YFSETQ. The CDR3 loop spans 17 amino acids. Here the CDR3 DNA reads TGCGCCAGCAGCTTGGGTCCCCGAGACTTTTTGAACACTGAAGCTTTCTTT. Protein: CASSLGPRDFLNTEAFF.

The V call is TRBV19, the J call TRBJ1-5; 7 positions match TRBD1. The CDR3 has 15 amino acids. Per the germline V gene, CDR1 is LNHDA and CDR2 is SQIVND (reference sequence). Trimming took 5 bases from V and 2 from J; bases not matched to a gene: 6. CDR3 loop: CASSDRVGGNQPQHF. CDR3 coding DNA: TGTGCCAGTAGTGACAGGGTCGGGGGCAATCAGCCCCAGCATTTT.

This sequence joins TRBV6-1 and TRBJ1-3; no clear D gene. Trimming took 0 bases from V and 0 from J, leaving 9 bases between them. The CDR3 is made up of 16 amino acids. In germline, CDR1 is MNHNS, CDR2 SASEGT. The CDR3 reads CASSEALPHSGNTIYF. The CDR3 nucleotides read TGTGCCAGCAGTGAAGCACTTCCGCACTCTGGAAACACCATATATTTT.

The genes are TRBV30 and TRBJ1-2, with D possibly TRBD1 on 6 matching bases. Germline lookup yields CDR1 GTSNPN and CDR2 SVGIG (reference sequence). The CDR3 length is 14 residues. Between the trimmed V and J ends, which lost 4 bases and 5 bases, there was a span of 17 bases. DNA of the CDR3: TGTGCCTGGAACACAGGGAGCATGGGGTATGGCTACACCTTC. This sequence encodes CAWNTGSMGYGYTF.

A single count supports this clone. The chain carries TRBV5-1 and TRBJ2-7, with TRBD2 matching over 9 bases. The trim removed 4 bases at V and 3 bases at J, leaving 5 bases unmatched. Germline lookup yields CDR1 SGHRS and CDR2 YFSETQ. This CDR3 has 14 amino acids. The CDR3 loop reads CASSTGTSFYEQYF. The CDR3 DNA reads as TGCGCCAGCAGCACCGGGACTAGCTTCTACGAGCAGTACTTC.

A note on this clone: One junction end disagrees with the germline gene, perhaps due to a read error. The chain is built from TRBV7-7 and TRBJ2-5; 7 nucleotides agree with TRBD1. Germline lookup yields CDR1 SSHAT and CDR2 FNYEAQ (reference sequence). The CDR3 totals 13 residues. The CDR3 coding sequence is TGTGCTAGCAGCAGGGACAGCCAAGAGACCCAGTACTTC. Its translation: CASSRDSQETQYF.

The CDR3 DNA reads TGCAGTGCTAGTGCCCCAGGGGGCGATTACTGGGATCAGCCCCAGCATTTT. Residues: CSASAPGGDYWDQPQHF. This chain connects TRBV20-1 to TRBJ1-5; 8 bases are a match to TRBD1. V shed 3 bases and J 5 bases; nucleotides not matched to a gene: 15. The CDR3 is 17 residues long. CDR1 is DFQATT, CDR2 SNEGSKA, per germline (reference sequence).

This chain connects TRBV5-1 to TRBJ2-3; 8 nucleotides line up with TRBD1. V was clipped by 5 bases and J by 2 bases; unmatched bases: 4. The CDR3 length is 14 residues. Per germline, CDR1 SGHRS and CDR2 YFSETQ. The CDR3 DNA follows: TGCGCCAGCAGGGGGACAGGCAACACAGATACGCAGTATTTT. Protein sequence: CASRGTGNTDTQYF.

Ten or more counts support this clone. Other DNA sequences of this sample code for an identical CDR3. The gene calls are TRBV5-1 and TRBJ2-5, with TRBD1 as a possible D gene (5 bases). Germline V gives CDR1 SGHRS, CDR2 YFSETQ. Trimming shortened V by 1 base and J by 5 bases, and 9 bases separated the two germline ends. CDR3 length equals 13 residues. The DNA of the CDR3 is TGCGCCAGCAGCTTGTCTCCAGGGGAGACCCAGTACTTC. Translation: CASSLSPGETQYF.

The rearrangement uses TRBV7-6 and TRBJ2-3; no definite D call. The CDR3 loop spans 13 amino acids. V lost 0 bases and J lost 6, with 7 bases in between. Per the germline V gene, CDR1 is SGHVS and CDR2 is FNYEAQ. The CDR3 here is CASSLATADTQYF. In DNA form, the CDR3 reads TGTGCCAGCAGCTTAGCAACTGCTGATACGCAGTATTTT.

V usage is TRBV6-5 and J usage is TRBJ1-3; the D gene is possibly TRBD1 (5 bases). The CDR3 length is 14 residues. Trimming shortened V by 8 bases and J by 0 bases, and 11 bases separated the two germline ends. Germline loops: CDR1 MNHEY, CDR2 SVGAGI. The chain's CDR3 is CASYPRDSGNTIYF. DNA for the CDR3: TGTGCCAGCTACCCCAGGGACTCTGGAAACACCATATATTTT.

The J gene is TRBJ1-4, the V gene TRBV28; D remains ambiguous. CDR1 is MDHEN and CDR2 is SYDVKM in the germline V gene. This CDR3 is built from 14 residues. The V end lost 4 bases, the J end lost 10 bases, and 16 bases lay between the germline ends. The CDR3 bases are TGTGCCAGCAGTTCTAGAGAGTTCTCGGGAAAACTGTTTTTT. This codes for CASSSREFSGKLFF. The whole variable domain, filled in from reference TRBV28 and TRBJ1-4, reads DVKVTQSSRYLVKRTGEKVFLECVQDMDHENMFWYRQDPGLGLRLIYFSYDVKMKEKGDIPEGYSVSREKKERFSLILESASTNQTSMYLCASSSREFSGKLFFGSGTQLSVL.

The CDR3 sequence is CASTLGAYNEQFF. As DNA, the CDR3 is TGTGCCAGCACCCTGGGAGCCTACAATGAGCAGTTCTTC. J is TRBJ2-1 and V is TRBV12-3 or TRBV12-4; weak D call: TRBD2 (5 bases). The germline V and J ends were trimmed by 7 bases and 2 bases, with 9 bases remaining between them. This CDR3 is 13 amino acids long.

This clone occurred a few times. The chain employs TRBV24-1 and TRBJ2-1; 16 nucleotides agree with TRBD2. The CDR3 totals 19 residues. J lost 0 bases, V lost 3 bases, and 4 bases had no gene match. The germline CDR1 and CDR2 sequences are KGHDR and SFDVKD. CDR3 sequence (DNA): TGTGCCACCAGTGATGGGACTAGCGGGAGGGGGAGCTCCTACAATGAGCAGTTCTTC. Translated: CATSDGTSGRGSSYNEQFF.

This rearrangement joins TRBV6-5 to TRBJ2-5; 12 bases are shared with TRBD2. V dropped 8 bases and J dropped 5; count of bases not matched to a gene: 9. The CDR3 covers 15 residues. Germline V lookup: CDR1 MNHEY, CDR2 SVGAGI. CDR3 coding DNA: TGTGCCAGCCGTACTTCTAGCGGGGGGGCGGAGACCCAGTACTTC. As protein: CASRTSSGGAETQYF.

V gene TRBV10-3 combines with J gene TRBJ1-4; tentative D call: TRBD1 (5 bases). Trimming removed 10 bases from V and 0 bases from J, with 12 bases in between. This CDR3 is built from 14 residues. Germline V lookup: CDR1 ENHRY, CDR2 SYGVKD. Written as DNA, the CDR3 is TGTGCCACCAGCCCGGGGGCAACTAATGAAAAACTGTTTTTT. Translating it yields CATSPGATNEKLFF.

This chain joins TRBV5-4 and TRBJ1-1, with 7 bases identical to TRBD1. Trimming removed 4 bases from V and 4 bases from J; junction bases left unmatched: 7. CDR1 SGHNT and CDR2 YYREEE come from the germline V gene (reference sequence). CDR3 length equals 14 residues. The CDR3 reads CASSLSGGFTEAFF. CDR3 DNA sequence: TGTGCCAGCAGCCTATCAGGGGGGTTCACTGAAGCTTTCTTT. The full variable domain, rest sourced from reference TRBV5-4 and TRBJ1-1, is ETGVTQSPTHLIKTRGQQVTLRCSSQSGHNTVSWYQQALGQGPQFIFQYYREEENGRGNFPPRFSGLQFPNYSSELNVNALELDDSALYLCASSLSGGFTEAFFGQGTRLTVV.

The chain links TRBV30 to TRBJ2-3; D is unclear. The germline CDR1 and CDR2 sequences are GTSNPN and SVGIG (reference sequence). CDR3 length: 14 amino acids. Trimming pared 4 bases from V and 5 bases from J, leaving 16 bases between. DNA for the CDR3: TGTGCCTGGAACACGGCGCGGCGCGAAGATACGCAGTATTTT. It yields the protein CAWNTARREDTQYF.

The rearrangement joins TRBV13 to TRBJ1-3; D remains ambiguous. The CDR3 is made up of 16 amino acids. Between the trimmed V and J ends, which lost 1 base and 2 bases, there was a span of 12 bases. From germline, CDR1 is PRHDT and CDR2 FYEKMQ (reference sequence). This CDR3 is CASSLARSTTGNTIYF. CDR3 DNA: TGTGCCAGCAGCTTAGCCCGGTCCACCACTGGAAACACCATATATTTT.

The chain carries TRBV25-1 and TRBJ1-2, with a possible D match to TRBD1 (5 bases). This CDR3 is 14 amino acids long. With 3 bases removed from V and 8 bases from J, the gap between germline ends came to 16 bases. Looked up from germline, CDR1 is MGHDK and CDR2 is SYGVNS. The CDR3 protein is CASSDPGHVGGYTF. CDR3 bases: TGTGCCAGCAGTGACCCCGGACATGTTGGCGGCTACACCTTC.

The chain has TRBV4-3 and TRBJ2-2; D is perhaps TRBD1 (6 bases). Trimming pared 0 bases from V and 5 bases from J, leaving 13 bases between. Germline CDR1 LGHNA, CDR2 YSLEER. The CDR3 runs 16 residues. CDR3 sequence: CASSQEEGVGTGELFF. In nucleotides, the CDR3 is TGCGCCAGCAGCCAAGAAGAGGGGGTTGGAACCGGGGAGCTGTTTTTT.

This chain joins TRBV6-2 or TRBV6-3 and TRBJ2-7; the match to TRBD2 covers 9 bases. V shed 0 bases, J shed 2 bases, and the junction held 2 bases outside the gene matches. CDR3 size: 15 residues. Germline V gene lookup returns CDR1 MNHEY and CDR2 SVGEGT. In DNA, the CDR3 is TGTGCCAGCAGTTACTCTAGCGGGAGCACCTACGAGCAGTACGTC. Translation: CASSYSSGSTYEQYV.